The 24 T cell receptor beta chains below all came from one sample that was sequenced in a study of T cell changes during pregnancy in multiple sclerosis. Clones were read by immunoSEQ multiplex PCR, and TCRdb kept only the in-frame ones, dropping some. Here the sample spans roughly 79,000 clones, about 90% being singletons. This specimen was CD4+ T cells from peripheral blood mononuclear cells, taken before pregnancy. Receptors originate from a female donor with multiple sclerosis, enrolled in a pregnancy study.

The V and J genes are TRBV9 and TRBJ1-1; no definite D call. V lost 3 bases and J lost 5, with 14 bases in between. Per germline, CDR1 SGDLS and CDR2 YYNGEE. The CDR3 sequence is 14 residues long. In DNA, the CDR3 is TGTGCCAGCAGCGACCGGCCCTCGGGGACTGAAGCTTTCTTT. This codes for CASSDRPSGTEAFF.

V is TRBV5-1 and J is TRBJ1-6; D unclear. This CDR3 spans 14 amino acids. Trimming shortened V by 0 bases and J by 9 bases, and 10 bases separated the two germline ends. Germline CDR1 and CDR2: SGHRS and YFSETQ. CDR3 residues: CASSLAFLGSPLHF. CDR3 nucleotide sequence: TGCGCCAGCAGCTTGGCTTTTCTCGGTTCACCCCTCCACTTT.

For the CDR3, the DNA is TGCGCCAGCAGCCAAGACGTGTGGGGAGAAACTGAAGCTTTCTTT. Translation: CASSQDVWGETEAFF. The chain has TRBV4-1 and TRBJ1-1, with D hard to call. V was pared by 0 bases and J by 5 bases, with 13 bases between. The CDR3 length is 15 residues. Germline CDR1 is MGHRA and CDR2 is YSYEKL.

CDR3 sequence (DNA): TGTGCCAGCAGCGCCACAGGGCCCGAGACCCAGTACTTC. It codes for CASSATGPETQYF. The gene calls are TRBV5-8 and TRBJ2-5; weak D call: TRBD1 (6 bases). Trimming shortened V by 4 bases and J by 5 bases, and 12 bases separated the two germline ends. The CDR3 extends over 13 amino acids. Germline-derived CDR1 and CDR2 are SGHTS and YDEGEE.

This clone was detected once. The gene calls are TRBV4-2 and TRBJ2-1; maybe TRBD2 (5 bases). With 4 bases removed from V and 4 bases from J, the gap between germline ends came to 11 bases. The germline gives CDR1 LGHNA, CDR2 YNFKEQ. CDR3 size: 14 residues. This CDR3 reads CASSPRTGYNEQFF. CDR3 bases: TGTGCCAGCAGCCCCCGGACTGGTTACAATGAGCAGTTCTTC.

This clone was counted once. The chain combines TRBV6-5 with TRBJ2-1, with D perhaps matching TRBD2 (6 bases). Germline V gene lookup returns CDR1 MNHEY and CDR2 SVGAGI. The CDR3 is made up of 14 amino acids. Trimming shortened V by 6 bases and J by 10 bases, and 19 bases separated the two germline ends. CDR3 amino acids: CASRGEARGREQFF. The CDR3 DNA follows: TGTGCCAGCAGAGGGGAGGCAAGGGGCCGAGAGCAGTTCTTC.

The chain recombines TRBV6-6 with TRBJ1-3; 8 bases line up with TRBD1. CDR3 length equals 15 residues. Trimming removed 5 bases from V and 1 base from J; junction bases left unmatched: 4. From germline, CDR1 is MNHNY and CDR2 SVGAGI (reference sequence). The chain's CDR3 is CASSKTGESGNTIYF. The CDR3 coding sequence is TGTGCCAGCAGTAAGACAGGGGAATCTGGAAACACCATATATTTT.

The rearrangement joins TRBV7-2 to TRBJ2-5; TRBD1 aligns across 9 bases. The V gene's germline CDR1 is SGHTA and CDR2 FQGNSA. The V gene end was trimmed by 10 bases and the J gene end by 4 bases; junction bases not matched to a gene: 4. The CDR3 is 12 amino acids. CDR3 coding DNA: TGTGCCACCATACAGGGGGCAGAGACCCAGTACTTC. It specifies CATIQGAETQYF.

V and J are TRBV5-1 and TRBJ2-7; 10 positions agree with TRBD2. Losses at the gene ends were 0 bases for V and 2 bases for J; bases not matched to a gene: 5. Germline lookup yields CDR1 SGHRS and CDR2 YFSETQ. The CDR3 covers 16 residues. The CDR3 protein is CASSLVGGLATYEQYF. In nucleotides, the CDR3 is TGCGCCAGCAGCTTGGTGGGGGGACTAGCGACCTACGAGCAGTACTTC.

The gene calls are TRBV6-6 and TRBJ2-3, with TRBD2 matching 9 bases. Germline V gives CDR1 MNHNY, CDR2 SVGAGI (reference sequence). The ends lost 5 bases at V and 5 bases at J; junction bases unmatched: 8. This CDR3 has 15 amino acids. This CDR3 is CASSLRSGGQDTQYF. DNA for the CDR3: TGTGCCAGCAGTCTAAGGAGCGGGGGGCAAGATACGCAGTATTTT.

This sequence joins TRBV6-5 and TRBJ1-1, with no clear D. This CDR3 contains 14 residues. Germline V gene lookup returns CDR1 MNHEY and CDR2 SVGAGI. With 2 bases removed from V and 5 bases from J, the gap between germline ends came to 12 bases. The CDR3 sequence is CASSYDRDGTEAFF. CDR3 DNA sequence: TGTGCCAGCAGTTACGATCGGGATGGAACTGAAGCTTTCTTT.

This clone has ten or more counts. The V and J genes are TRBV7-9 and TRBJ2-7; D is unclear. With 4 bases removed from V and 0 bases from J, the gap between germline ends came to 10 bases. This CDR3 has 14 amino acids. The germline V gene encodes CDR1 SEHNR and CDR2 FQNEAQ (reference sequence). CDR3 coding DNA: TGTGCCAGCAGCTCCTCATCGAGCTCCTACGAGCAGTACTTC. Translating gives CASSSSSSSYEQYF.

The genes are TRBV7-2 and TRBJ2-1; 11 positions agree with TRBD2. Germline CDR1 reads SGHTA; CDR2 reads FQGNSA. There are 15 residues in the CDR3. Trimming took 5 bases from V and 5 from J; bases not matched to a gene: 5. The CDR3 nucleotides are TGTGCCAGCAGCGTACTAGCGGGAGAAAACAATGAGCAGTTCTTC. Amino acid sequence: CASSVLAGENNEQFF.

The table lists this clone with a count of one. This chain links TRBV7-3 with TRBJ2-2; TRBD2 matches at 11 bases. The CDR3 is 14 residues long. From germline, CDR1 is SGHTA and CDR2 FQGTGA. The junction had 3 bases not matched to a gene; V was cut back by 6 bases and J by 6 bases. As DNA, the CDR3 is TGTGCCAGCAGTAGCGGGGGGGCGTCCGGGGAGCTGTTTTTT. Amino acid sequence: CASSSGGASGELFF.

CDR3 protein: CASRLKLAGVGEQFF. Written as DNA, the CDR3 is TGTGCCAGCAGACTAAAACTAGCGGGAGTAGGGGAGCAGTTCTTC. V is TRBV2 and J is TRBJ2-1; the match to TRBD2 covers 11 bases. With 6 bases clipped from V and 10 bases from J, the junction kept 11 bases outside the gene matches. This CDR3 has 15 residues. Germline CDR1 SNHLY, CDR2 FYNNEI.

The V gene is TRBV6-6, the J gene TRBJ2-3; 8 bases map to TRBD2. J was trimmed by 0 bases and V by 1 base; bases with no gene match: 3. CDR1 is MNHNY, CDR2 SVGAGI, per germline (reference sequence). The CDR3 totals 16 residues. CDR3 residues: CASSYFASGSTDTQYF. The DNA of the CDR3 is TGTGCCAGCAGTTACTTTGCTAGCGGGAGCACAGATACGCAGTATTTT.

J is TRBJ1-2 and V is TRBV15, with D hard to call. CDR3 size: 14 residues. V lost 5 bases and J lost 3, with 13 bases in between. CDR1 and CDR2 (germline): LNHNV, YYDKDF (reference sequence). The CDR3 loop is CATSPDLRDYGYTF. The CDR3 DNA follows: TGTGCCACCAGCCCGGACTTGAGAGACTATGGCTACACCTTC. Variable domain in full (rest from reference TRBV15 and TRBJ1-2): DAMVIQNPRYQVTQFGKPVTLSCSQTLNHNVMYWYQQKSSQAPKLLFHYYDKDFNNEADTPDNFQSRRPNTSFCFLDIRSPGLGDTAMYLCATSPDLRDYGYTFGSGTRLTVV.

V is TRBV5-4 and J is TRBJ2-7; 12 bases map to TRBD2. The V gene end was trimmed by 4 bases and the J gene end by 3 bases; junction bases not matched to a gene: 8. The CDR3 sequence is 16 residues long. In germline, CDR1 is SGHNT, CDR2 YYREEE (reference sequence). CDR3 in amino acids: CASSAGTSGRYYEQYF. DNA for the CDR3: TGTGCCAGCAGCGCGGGTACTAGCGGGAGGTACTACGAGCAGTACTTC.

This chain connects TRBV6-5 to TRBJ1-1; 7 bases align to TRBD1. CDR3 size: 14 residues. CDR1 is MNHEY and CDR2 is SVGAGI in the germline V gene. J was trimmed by 1 base and V by 6 bases; bases with no gene match: 5. The CDR3 DNA is TGTGCCAGCAGACCCGGGACAGCGAACACTGAAGCTTTCTTT. It codes for CASRPGTANTEAFF.

This chain joins TRBV18 and TRBJ1-1; 7 nucleotides agree with TRBD1. The CDR3 totals 17 residues. The germline CDR1 and CDR2 sequences are KGHSH and LQKENI. The V and J ends lost 3 bases and 0 bases, in that order; junction bases with no gene match: 10. CDR3: CASSPSGQTYMNTEAFF. CDR3 nucleotides: TGTGCCAGCTCACCCTCGGGACAGACATACATGAACACTGAAGCTTTCTTT.

In this sample, this clone turned up once. The chain combines TRBV29-1 with TRBJ1-2; no firm D call. Trimming stripped 3 bases from V and 4 bases from J, with 9 bases between. Germline V gene lookup returns CDR1 SQVTM and CDR2 ANQGSEA. This CDR3 is built from 12 residues. The CDR3 DNA follows: TGCAGCGTTGAGAGGTCCGTCTATGGCTACACCTTC. Its translation is CSVERSVYGYTF.

This chain joins TRBV2 and TRBJ2-2, with 8 bases matching TRBD1. The CDR3 totals 14 residues. The V gene end was trimmed by 6 bases and the J gene end by 0 bases; junction bases not matched to a gene: 0. Germline CDR1 is SNHLY and CDR2 is FYNNEI. The CDR3 DNA reads TGTGCCAGCAGGGGACAGGCGAACACCGGGGAGCTGTTTTTT. Protein sequence: CASRGQANTGELFF.

The chain couples TRBV28 to TRBJ1-1; maybe TRBD1 (5 bases). Germline V gene data show CDR1 as MDHEN and CDR2 as SYDVKM. The CDR3 has 14 amino acids. V lost 5 bases to trimming and J lost 0 bases, with 10 bases between them. The CDR3 sequence is CASSPPTVNTEAFF. CDR3 DNA sequence: TGTGCCAGCAGTCCACCGACAGTGAACACTGAAGCTTTCTTT.

The CDR3 sequence is CAARALGSKRDTF. The CDR3 DNA reads as TGTGCAGCTCGGGCGCTAGGTTCGAAGAGGGACACCTTC. The V gene is TRBV2, the J gene TRBJ1-2, with D uncertain. The CDR3 length is 13 residues. Germline V gene lookup returns CDR1 SNHLY and CDR2 FYNNEI.